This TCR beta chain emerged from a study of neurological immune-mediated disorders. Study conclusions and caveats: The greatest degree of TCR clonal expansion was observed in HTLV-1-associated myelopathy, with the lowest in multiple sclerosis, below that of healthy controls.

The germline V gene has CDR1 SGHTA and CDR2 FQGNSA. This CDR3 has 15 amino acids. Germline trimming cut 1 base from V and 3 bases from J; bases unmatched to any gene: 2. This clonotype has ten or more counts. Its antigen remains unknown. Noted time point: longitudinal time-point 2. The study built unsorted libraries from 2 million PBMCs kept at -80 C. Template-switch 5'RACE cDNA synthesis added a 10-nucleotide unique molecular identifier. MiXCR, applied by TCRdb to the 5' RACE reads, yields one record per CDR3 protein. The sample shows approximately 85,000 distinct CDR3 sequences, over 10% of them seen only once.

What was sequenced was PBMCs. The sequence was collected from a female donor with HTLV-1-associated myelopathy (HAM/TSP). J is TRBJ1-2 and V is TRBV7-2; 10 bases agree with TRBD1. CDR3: CASSLGGQGDYGYTF. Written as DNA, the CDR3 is TGTGCCAGCAGCTTAGGAGGACAGGGGGACTATGGCTACACCTTC.